The 21 T cell receptor beta chains reported below all come from one sample, sequenced in a study of CDR3 diversity in severe acne (dated by TCRdb to the late 2010s). Library method: PCR. Instrument on record: Illumina HiSeq 2000. The public reads were reanalyzed by TCRdb: fastp trimming at Q25, MiXCR alignment, in-frame beta chains only. Duplicate CDR3 protein sequences are folded into a single record with the most common DNA and genes. The sample table lists more than 85,000 distinct CDR3 sequences, about 52% of them with a count of one. Around 9.1% of the sample comes from the top ten. The source material was blood. These receptors originate from a male donor in good health, serving as a control.

V gene TRBV7-9 combines with J gene TRBJ2-3; D uncertain. The J call may be faulty, since TRBJ1-5 better matches the DNA end. Germline V gene sequence: CDR1 SEHNR, CDR2 FQNEAQ (reference sequence). The CDR3 covers 14 residues. CDR3 protein: CASSPGLVTDTQHF. CDR3 nucleotides: TGTGCCAGCAGCCCCGGGTTAGTTACAGATACGCAGCATTTT.

This clonotype was counted a few times. J is TRBJ2-2 and V is TRBV24-1, with D possibly TRBD1 on 5 matching bases. This CDR3 has 16 residues. Looked up from germline, CDR1 is KGHDR and CDR2 is SFDVKD. Trimming left V 0 bases short and J 4 bases short, with 11 bases between. The CDR3 region is CATSDLQGMGTGELFF. CDR3 sequence (DNA): TGTGCCACCAGTGATTTGCAGGGAATGGGCACCGGGGAGCTGTTTTTT.

A single count supports this clonotype. The genes are TRBV25-1 and TRBJ1-1, with D unclear. This CDR3 is 13 amino acids long. Germline CDR1 reads MGHDK; CDR2 reads SYGVNS. V was clipped by 6 bases and J by 5 bases, with 13 bases between them. In DNA form, the CDR3 reads TGTGCCAGCAGGGGAGTCCTAAGGACTGAAGCTTTCTTT. Amino acids: CASRGVLRTEAFF.

As to this clonotype: As the CDR3 is not closed by the conserved phenylalanine or tryptophan, this likely results from a read error. The limits of the CDR3 on the DNA are not certain, so only TCRdb's listed CDR3 is given. The J gene is TRBJ2-5, the V gene TRBV20-1. Looked up from germline, CDR1 is DFQATT and CDR2 is SNEGSKA (reference sequence). With termini counted, the CDR3 has 13 amino acids. The CDR3 loop is CSAEGVSGYTFGS.

V usage is TRBV7-3 and J usage is TRBJ2-1; 14 bases map to TRBD2. Germline V gene lookup returns CDR1 SGHTA and CDR2 FQGTGA. The CDR3 has 18 residues. Losses at the gene ends were 6 bases for V and 9 bases for J; bases not matched to a gene: 16. The CDR3 DNA reads TGTGCCAGCAGTTCGGTGACTAGCGGGGGGGCCGGGTCAAGTGAGCAGTTCTTC. Translating it yields CASSSVTSGGAGSSEQFF.

Only a few counts were recorded for this clonotype. This chain links TRBV6-5 with TRBJ1-6; no firm D call. This CDR3 spans 16 amino acids. V dropped 5 bases and J dropped 0 bases, with 11 bases sitting between them. In germline, CDR1 is MNHEY, CDR2 SVGAGI. The CDR3 DNA is TGTGCCAGCAGTGGATCGATGAGCTCCTATAATTCACCCCTCCACTTT. This codes for CASSGSMSSYNSPLHF.

The gene calls are TRBV20-1 and TRBJ2-2; 7 bases map to TRBD2. The CDR3 runs 15 residues. The junction had 7 bases not matched to a gene; V was cut back by 1 base and J by 5 bases. CDR1 and CDR2 (germline): DFQATT, SNEGSKA (reference sequence). The CDR3 DNA sequence: TGCAGTGCTAGAGGGGGGGGACGAGAAACCGGGGAGCTGTTTTTT. Translated: CSARGGGRETGELFF.

At least ten counts were recorded for this clonotype. V and J are TRBV27 and TRBJ1-1; no clear D gene. The germline V gene has CDR1 MNHEY and CDR2 SMNVEV (reference sequence). CDR3 length: 12 residues. V lost 6 bases, J lost 3 bases, and 8 bases lay in between. The CDR3 sequence is CASRMFDTEAFF. The CDR3 nucleotides are TGTGCCAGCAGGATGTTCGACACTGAAGCTTTCTTT.

This chain connects TRBV24-1 to TRBJ2-2; 10 bases fit TRBD1. From germline, CDR1 is KGHDR and CDR2 SFDVKD. Unmatched junction bases numbered 9, after V lost 7 bases and J lost 11 bases. The CDR3 covers 14 residues. This CDR3 reads CATRPGQGTGELFF. In nucleotides, the CDR3 is TGTGCCACCAGGCCGGGACAGGGGACGGGTGAGCTGTTTTTT.

Regarding this clonotype: A much bigger clone sits one base away, suggesting this may be a read error. The chain joins TRBV19 to TRBJ2-5; a possible D gene is TRBD2 (7 bases). Germline V gene data show CDR1 as LNHDA and CDR2 as SQIVND (reference sequence). Trimming took 5 bases from V and 9 from J, leaving 19 bases between them. This CDR3 spans 14 amino acids. The CDR3 loop reads CASSVDVGGLAQYF. For the CDR3, the DNA is TGTGCCAGTAGTGTCGATGTGGGGGGGCTGGCCCAGTACTTC.

This chain joins TRBV19 and TRBJ1-5; weak D call: TRBD1 (5 bases). This CDR3 contains 15 residues. The germline V and J ends were trimmed by 4 bases and 6 bases, with 16 bases remaining between them. The germline V gene encodes CDR1 LNHDA and CDR2 SQIVND (reference sequence). CDR3 nucleotides: TGTGCCAGTAGTACCCTGGAAGGGGTTGGTCAGCCCCAGCATTTT. It translates to CASSTLEGVGQPQHF.

The chain is built from TRBV11-2 and TRBJ2-7; D perhaps matches TRBD2 (6 bases). Germline assignment: CDR1 SGHAT and CDR2 FQNNGV. V lost 1 base, J lost 5 bases, and 21 bases lay in between. The CDR3 contains 17 residues. CDR3 amino acids: CASSLVARTKGMHEQYF. As DNA, the CDR3 is TGTGCCAGCAGCTTAGTCGCGCGGACTAAGGGGATGCACGAGCAGTACTTC.

Many counts were recorded for this clonotype. This rearrangement joins TRBV6-5 to TRBJ2-7; 10 positions match TRBD1. Per germline, CDR1 MNHEY and CDR2 SVGAGI. Unmatched junction bases numbered 11, after V lost 6 bases and J lost 6 bases. CDR3 size: 15 residues. The CDR3 spells CASRKGDRGGFEQYF. The CDR3 bases are TGTGCCAGCAGGAAGGGGGACAGGGGAGGGTTCGAGCAGTACTTC.

This clonotype was seen repeatedly, ten times or more. CDR3 protein: CARQRGQGTYEQYF. In nucleotides, the CDR3 is TGTGCCAGACAGAGGGGACAGGGGACCTACGAGCAGTACTTC. The chain joins TRBV6-6 to TRBJ2-7, with 10 bases fitting TRBD1. J was trimmed by 2 bases and V by 9 bases; bases with no gene match: 7. This CDR3 has 14 amino acids. CDR1 is MNHNY and CDR2 is SVGAGI in the germline V gene (reference sequence).

The J gene is TRBJ2-1, the V gene TRBV24-1, with D possibly TRBD2 on 6 matching bases. With 7 bases removed from V and 13 bases from J, the gap between germline ends came to 19 bases. CDR3 length: 13 residues. Germline CDR1 reads KGHDR; CDR2 reads SFDVKD. The CDR3 region is CATSSHEGGAQFF. CDR3 nucleotide sequence: TGTGCCACCAGCAGCCACGAGGGCGGGGCCCAGTTCTTC.

By sample fraction, this clonotype is medium-sized (0.01 to 0.1%). The V and J genes are TRBV19 and TRBJ1-6, with D hard to call. The germline V gene has CDR1 LNHDA and CDR2 SQIVND (reference sequence). Trimming pared 7 bases from V and 8 bases from J, leaving 18 bases between. CDR3 length: 15 amino acids. The CDR3 DNA reads TGTGCCAGTAAACCCCTGCCAGATCACCATTCACCCCTCCACTTT. Its translation is CASKPLPDHHSPLHF.

The V gene is TRBV28, the J gene TRBJ2-5; 8 bases fit TRBD1. V was pared by 5 bases and J by 4 bases, with 9 bases of the junction left unmatched. Per germline, CDR1 MDHEN and CDR2 SYDVKM. CDR3 length: 15 amino acids. CDR3 residues: CASSIGQGKGETQYF. The DNA of the CDR3 is TGTGCCAGCAGTATCGGACAGGGAAAAGGAGAGACCCAGTACTTC.

This clonotype showed up just a few times. Sequence at one end of the junction differs from germline and may be a read error. The chain has TRBV7-7 and TRBJ2-5; D is undetermined. The germline V gene has CDR1 SSHAT and CDR2 FNYEAQ (reference sequence). The CDR3 covers 13 residues. For the CDR3, the DNA is TGTGCTAGCAGCCCCGCGGCGCAAGAGACCCAGTACTTC. This encodes CASSPAAQETQYF.

This clonotype was counted ten times or more. The chain is built from TRBV19 and TRBJ1-1; D uncertain. The CDR3 runs 13 residues. Trimming stripped 3 bases from V and 6 bases from J, with 11 bases between. Germline CDR1 LNHDA, CDR2 SQIVND (reference sequence). The CDR3 nucleotides read TGTGCCAGTAGTATCTATCGGGAAGCTGAAGCTTTCTTT. The encoded protein is CASSIYREAEAFF.

This clonotype has a count of ten or more. V and J are TRBV12-3 or TRBV12-4 and TRBJ2-3; D gene uncertain. V was shortened by 6 bases and J by 2 bases, with 6 bases between the two germline ends. The CDR3 is 12 amino acids. The DNA for the CDR3 is TGTGCCAGCAGCTATTCCACAGATACGCAGTATTTT. Translating it yields CASSYSTDTQYF.

The genes are TRBV28 and TRBJ2-7; tentatively, D is TRBD1 (6 bases). Germline CDR1 MDHEN, CDR2 SYDVKM. Trimming removed 3 bases from V and 1 base from J, with 10 bases in between. The CDR3 has 14 residues. CDR3 bases: TGTGCCAGCAGTTTTCTGGGGGCTTCCTACGAGCAGTACTTC. Its protein product is CASSFLGASYEQYF.